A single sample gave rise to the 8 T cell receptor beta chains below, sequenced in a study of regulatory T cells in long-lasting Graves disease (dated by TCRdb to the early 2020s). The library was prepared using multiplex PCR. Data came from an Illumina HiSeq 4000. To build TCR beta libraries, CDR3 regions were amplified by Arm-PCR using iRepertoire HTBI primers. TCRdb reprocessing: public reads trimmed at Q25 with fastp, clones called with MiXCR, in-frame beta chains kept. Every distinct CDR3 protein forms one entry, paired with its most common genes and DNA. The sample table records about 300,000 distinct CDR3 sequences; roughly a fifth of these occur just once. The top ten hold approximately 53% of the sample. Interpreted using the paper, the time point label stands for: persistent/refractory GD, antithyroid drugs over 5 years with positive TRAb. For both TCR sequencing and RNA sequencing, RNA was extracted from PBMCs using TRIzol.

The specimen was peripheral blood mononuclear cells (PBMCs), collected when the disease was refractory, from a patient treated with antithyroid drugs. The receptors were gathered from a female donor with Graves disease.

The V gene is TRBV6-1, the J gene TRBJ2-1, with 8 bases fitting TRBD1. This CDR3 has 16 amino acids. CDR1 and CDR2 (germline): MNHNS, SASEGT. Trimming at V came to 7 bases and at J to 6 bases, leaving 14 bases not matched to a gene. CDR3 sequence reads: CASTPHDRGYSNEQFF. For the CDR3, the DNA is TGTGCCAGCACCCCCCACGACAGGGGATATAGCAATGAGCAGTTCTTC.

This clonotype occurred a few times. CDR3 sequence reads: CASSLDRGREQYF. CDR3 bases: TGCGCCAGCAGCTTGGACAGGGGGCGCGAGCAGTACTTC. The chain carries TRBV5-1 and TRBJ2-7; 9 positions agree with TRBD1. The junction had 1 base not matched to a gene; V was cut back by 0 bases and J by 6 bases. CDR1 is SGHRS and CDR2 is YFSETQ in the germline V gene. CDR3 length equals 13 residues.

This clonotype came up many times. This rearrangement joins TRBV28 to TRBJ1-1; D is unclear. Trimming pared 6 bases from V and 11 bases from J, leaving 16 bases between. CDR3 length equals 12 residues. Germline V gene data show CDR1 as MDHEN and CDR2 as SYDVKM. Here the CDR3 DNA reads TGTGCCAGCAGCCCGACGGGGAGCGGCGCTTTCTTT. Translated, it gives CASSPTGSGAFF.

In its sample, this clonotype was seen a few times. The CDR3 DNA reads TGTGCCAGCAGTCCTCCCAGGGTTACAGATACGCAGTATTTT. It codes for CASSPPRVTDTQYF. The J gene is TRBJ2-3, the V gene TRBV27; possible D gene TRBD1, 5 bases. The V end lost 5 bases, the J end lost 3 bases, and 12 bases lay between the germline ends. The CDR3 consists of 14 residues. Germline loops: CDR1 MNHEY, CDR2 SMNVEV (reference sequence).

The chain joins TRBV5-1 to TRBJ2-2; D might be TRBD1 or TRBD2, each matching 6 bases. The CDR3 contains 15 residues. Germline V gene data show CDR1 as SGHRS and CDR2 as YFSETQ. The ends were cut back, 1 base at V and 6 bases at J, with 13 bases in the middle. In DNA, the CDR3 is TGCGCCAGCAGCTTGAGGGGGGAAAACGCCGGGGAGCTGTTTTTT. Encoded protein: CASSLRGENAGELFF.

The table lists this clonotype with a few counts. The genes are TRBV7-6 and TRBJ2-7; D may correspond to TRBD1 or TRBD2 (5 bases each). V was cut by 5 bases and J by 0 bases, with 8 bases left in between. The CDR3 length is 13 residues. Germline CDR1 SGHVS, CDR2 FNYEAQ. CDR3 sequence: CASSRGASYEQYF. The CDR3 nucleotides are TGTGCCAGCAGCCGGGGCGCCTCCTACGAGCAGTACTTC.

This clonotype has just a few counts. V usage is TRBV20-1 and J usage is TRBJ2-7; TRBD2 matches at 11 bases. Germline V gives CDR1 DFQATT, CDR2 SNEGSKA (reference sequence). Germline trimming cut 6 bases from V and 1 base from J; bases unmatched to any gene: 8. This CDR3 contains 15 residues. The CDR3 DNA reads TGCAGTGCCCGCACCACTAGCGGGAGTTCCTACGAGCAGTACTTC. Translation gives CSARTTSGSSYEQYF.

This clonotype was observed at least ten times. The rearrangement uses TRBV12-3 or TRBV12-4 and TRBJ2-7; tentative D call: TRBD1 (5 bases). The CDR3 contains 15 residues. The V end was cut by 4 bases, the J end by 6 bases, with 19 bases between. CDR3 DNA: TGTGCCAGCAGTTCCAGATTAAGGGGCGGCTCCGAGCAGTACTTC. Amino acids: CASSSRLRGGSEQYF.